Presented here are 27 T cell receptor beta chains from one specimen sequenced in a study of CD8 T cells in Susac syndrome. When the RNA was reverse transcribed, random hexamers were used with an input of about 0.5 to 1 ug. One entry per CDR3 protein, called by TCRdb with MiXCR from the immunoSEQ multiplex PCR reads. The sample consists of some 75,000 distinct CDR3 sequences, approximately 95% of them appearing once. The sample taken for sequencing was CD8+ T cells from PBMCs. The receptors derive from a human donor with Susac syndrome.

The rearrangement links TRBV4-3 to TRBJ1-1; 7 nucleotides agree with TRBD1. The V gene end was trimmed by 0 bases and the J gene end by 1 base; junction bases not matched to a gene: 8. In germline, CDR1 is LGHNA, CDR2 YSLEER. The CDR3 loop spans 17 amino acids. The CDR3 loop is CASSQEPAGTENTEAFF. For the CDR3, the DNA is TGCGCCAGCAGCCAAGAACCGGCGGGGACAGAGAACACTGAAGCTTTCTTT.

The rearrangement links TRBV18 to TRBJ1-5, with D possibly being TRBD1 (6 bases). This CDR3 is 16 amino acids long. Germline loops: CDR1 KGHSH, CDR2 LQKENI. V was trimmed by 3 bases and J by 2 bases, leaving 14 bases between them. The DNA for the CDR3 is TGTGCCAGCTCACCGGCAGGGGATGCCGGCAATCAGCCCCAGCATTTT. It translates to CASSPAGDAGNQPQHF.

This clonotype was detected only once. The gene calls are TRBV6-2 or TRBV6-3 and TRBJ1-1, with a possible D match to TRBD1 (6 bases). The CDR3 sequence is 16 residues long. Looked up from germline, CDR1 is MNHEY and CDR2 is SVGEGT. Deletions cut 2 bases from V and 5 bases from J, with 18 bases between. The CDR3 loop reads CASSYAPATGTTEAFF. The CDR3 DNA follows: TGTGCCAGCAGTTACGCCCCTGCGACAGGTACAACTGAAGCTTTCTTT.

The DNA of the CDR3 is TGTGCCAGCAGTTACAGCCTGTCCTACGAGCAGTACTTC. Amino acid sequence: CASSYSLSYEQYF. The chain employs TRBV6-5 and TRBJ2-7; D is uncertain. This CDR3 has 13 residues. The germline V gene has CDR1 MNHEY and CDR2 SVGAGI. Trimming cost V 2 bases and J 1 base, with 6 bases left between them.

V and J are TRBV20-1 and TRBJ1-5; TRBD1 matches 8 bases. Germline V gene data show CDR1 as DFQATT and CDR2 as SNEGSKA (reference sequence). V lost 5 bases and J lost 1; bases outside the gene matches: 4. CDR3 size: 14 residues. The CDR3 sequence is CSASGTGSNQPQHF. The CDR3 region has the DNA TGCAGTGCTTCCGGGACAGGAAGCAATCAGCCCCAGCATTTT.

The CDR3 region has the DNA TGCAGTGCTAGGCATCGACGTTCCTACGAGCAGTACTTC. Amino acid sequence: CSARHRRSYEQYF. This chain joins TRBV20-1 and TRBJ2-7; D gene uncertain. Germline CDR1 is DFQATT and CDR2 is SNEGSKA (reference sequence). This CDR3 is 13 amino acids long. The ends were cut back, 3 bases at V and 1 base at J, with 10 bases in the middle.

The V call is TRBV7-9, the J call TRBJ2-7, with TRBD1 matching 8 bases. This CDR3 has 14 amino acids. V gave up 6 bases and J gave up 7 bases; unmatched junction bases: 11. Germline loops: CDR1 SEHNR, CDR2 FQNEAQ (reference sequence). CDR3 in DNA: TGTGCCAGCAGTTCGGGACAGGCGATATGGGAGCAGTACTTC. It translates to CASSSGQAIWEQYF.

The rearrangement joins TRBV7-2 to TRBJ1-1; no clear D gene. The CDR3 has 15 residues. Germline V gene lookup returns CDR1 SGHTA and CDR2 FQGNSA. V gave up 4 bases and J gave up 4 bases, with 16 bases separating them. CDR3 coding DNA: TGTGCCAGCAGCTATCTCCGGGGTTCTAGCACTGAAGCTTTCTTT. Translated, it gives CASSYLRGSSTEAFF.

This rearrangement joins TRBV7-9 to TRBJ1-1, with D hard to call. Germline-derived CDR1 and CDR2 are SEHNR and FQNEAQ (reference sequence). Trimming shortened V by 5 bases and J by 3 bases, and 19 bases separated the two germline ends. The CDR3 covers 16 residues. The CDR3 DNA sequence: TGTGCCAGCAGCGCGCCGTCTATGCCCTCGGACACTGAAGCTTTCTTT. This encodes CASSAPSMPSDTEAFF.

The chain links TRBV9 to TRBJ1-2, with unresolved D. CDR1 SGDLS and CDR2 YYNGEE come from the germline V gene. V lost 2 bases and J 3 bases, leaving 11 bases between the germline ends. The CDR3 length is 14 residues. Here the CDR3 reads CASSVTGLDYGYTF. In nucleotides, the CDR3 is TGTGCCAGCAGCGTCACGGGTCTTGACTATGGCTACACCTTC. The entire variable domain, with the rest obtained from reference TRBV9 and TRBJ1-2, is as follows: DSGVTQTPKHLITATGQRVTLRCSPRSGDLSVYWYQQSLDQGLQFLIQYYNGEERAKGNILERFSAQQFPDLHSELNLSSLELGDSALYFCASSVTGLDYGYTFGSGTRLTVV.

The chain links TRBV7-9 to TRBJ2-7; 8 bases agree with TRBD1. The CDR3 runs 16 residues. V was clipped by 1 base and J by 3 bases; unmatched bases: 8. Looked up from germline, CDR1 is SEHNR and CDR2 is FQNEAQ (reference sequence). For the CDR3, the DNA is TGTGCCAGCAGCTTAGGGGTTTTGGACAGGGACTACGAGCAGTACTTC. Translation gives CASSLGVLDRDYEQYF.

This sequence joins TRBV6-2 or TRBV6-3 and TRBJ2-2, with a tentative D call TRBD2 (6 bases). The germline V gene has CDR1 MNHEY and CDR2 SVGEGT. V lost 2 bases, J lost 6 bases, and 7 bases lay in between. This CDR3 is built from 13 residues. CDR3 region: CASSYSGSGELFF. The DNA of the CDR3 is TGTGCCAGCAGTTACAGCGGGTCCGGGGAGCTGTTTTTT.

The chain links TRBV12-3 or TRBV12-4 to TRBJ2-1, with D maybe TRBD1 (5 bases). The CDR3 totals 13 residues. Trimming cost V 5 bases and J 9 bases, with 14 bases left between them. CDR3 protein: CASSPTLRGEQFF. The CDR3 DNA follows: TGTGCCAGCAGTCCAACTTTAAGGGGTGAGCAGTTCTTC.

Written as DNA, the CDR3 is TGTGCCAGCAGTTTCACTCGGGGACACGAAAAAGAGACCCAGTACTTC. This gives the protein CASSFTRGHEKETQYF. The J gene is TRBJ2-5, the V gene TRBV27, with D maybe TRBD1 (6 bases). Trimming removed 3 bases at V and 3 bases at J, with 17 bases between. Germline lookup yields CDR1 MNHEY and CDR2 SMNVEV (reference sequence). The CDR3 is 16 residues long.

CDR3 DNA sequence: TGCGCCAGCAGCCAAGTTCCGGGTATTACAGAGACCCAGTACTTC. Residues: CASSQVPGITETQYF. The V and J genes are TRBV4-1 and TRBJ2-5; D gene unclear. V gave up 1 base and J gave up 4 bases, with 13 bases separating them. Germline V lookup: CDR1 MGHRA, CDR2 YSYEKL. The CDR3 length is 15 residues.

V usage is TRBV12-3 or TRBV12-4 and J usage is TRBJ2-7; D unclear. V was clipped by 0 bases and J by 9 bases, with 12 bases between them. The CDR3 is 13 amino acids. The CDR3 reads CASSLALQARQYF. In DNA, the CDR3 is TGTGCCAGCAGTTTAGCCCTGCAAGCGAGGCAGTACTTC.

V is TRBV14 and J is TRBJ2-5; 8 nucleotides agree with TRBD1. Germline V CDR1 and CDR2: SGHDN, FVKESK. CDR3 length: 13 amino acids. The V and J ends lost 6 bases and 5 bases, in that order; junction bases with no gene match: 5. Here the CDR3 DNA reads TGTGCCAGCAGTCGGACAGGGCGGGAGACCCAGTACTTC. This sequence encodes CASSRTGRETQYF.

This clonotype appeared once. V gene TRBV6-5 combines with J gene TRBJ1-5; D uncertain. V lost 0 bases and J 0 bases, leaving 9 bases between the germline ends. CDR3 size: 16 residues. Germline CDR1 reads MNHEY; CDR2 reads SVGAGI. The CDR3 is CASSYSTPLSNQPQHF. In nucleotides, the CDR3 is TGTGCCAGCAGTTACTCGACTCCCCTTAGCAATCAGCCCCAGCATTTT.

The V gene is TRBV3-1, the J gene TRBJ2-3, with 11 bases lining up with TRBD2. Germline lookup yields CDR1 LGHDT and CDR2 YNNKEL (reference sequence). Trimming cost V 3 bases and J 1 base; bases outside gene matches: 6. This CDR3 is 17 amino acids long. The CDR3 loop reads CASSHRTSGGRTDTQYF. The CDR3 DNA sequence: TGTGCCAGCAGCCATCGAACTAGCGGGGGCCGCACAGATACGCAGTATTTT.

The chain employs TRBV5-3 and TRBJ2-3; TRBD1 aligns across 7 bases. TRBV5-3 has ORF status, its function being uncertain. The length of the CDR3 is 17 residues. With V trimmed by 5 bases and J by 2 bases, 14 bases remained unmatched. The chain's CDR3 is CARRGDRTAPPTDTQYF. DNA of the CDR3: TGTGCCAGAAGGGGGGACAGAACCGCCCCCCCCACAGATACGCAGTATTTT.

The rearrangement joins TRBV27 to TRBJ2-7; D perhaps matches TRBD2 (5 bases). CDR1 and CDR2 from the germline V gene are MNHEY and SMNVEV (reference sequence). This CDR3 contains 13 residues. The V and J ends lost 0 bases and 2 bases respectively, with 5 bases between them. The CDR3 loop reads CASSLSGAYEQYF. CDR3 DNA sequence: TGTGCCAGCAGTTTATCGGGAGCCTACGAGCAGTACTTC.

The CDR3 nucleotides are TGCAGTGCTAGAGAATGGACTAGCGAGGAGCAGTTCTTC. Its translation is CSAREWTSEEQFF. J is TRBJ2-1 and V is TRBV20-1, with 9 bases that match TRBD2. The V gene end was trimmed by 0 bases and the J gene end by 10 bases; junction bases not matched to a gene: 4. CDR3 length: 13 amino acids. Germline assignment: CDR1 DFQATT and CDR2 SNEGSKA (reference sequence).

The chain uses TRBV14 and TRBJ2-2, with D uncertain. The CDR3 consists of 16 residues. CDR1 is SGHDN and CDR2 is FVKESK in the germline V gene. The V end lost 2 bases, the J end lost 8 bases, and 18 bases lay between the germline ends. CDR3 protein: CASSQFRPWGAGELFF. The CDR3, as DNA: TGTGCCAGCAGCCAATTTCGGCCGTGGGGTGCTGGGGAGCTGTTTTTT. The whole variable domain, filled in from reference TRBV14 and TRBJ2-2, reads EAGVTQFPSHSVIEKGQTVTLRCDPISGHDNLYWYRRVMGKEIKFLLHFVKESKQDESGMPNNRFLAERTGGTYSTLKVQPAELEDSGVYFCASSQFRPWGAGELFFGEGSRLTVL.

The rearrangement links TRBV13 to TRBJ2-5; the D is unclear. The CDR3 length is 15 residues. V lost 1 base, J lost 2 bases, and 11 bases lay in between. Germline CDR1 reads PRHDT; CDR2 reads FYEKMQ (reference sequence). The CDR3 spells CASSLVGQEQETQYF. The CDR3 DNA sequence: TGTGCCAGCAGCTTAGTTGGGCAGGAACAAGAGACCCAGTACTTC.

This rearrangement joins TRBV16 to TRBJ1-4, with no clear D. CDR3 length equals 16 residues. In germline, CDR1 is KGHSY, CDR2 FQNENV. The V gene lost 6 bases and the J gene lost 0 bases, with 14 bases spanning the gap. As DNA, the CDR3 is TGTGCCAGCAGAACCTGGATAAGCGCAACTAATGAAAAACTGTTTTTT. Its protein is CASRTWISATNEKLFF.

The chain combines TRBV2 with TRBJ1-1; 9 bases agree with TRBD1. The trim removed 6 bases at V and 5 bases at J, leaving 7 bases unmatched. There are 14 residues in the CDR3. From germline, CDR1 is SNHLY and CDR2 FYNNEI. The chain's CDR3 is CASSLDRGGTEAFF. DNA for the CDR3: TGTGCCAGCAGCCTGGACAGGGGAGGGACTGAAGCTTTCTTT. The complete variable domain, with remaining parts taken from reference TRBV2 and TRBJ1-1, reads EPEVTQTPSHQVTQMGQEVILRCVPISNHLYFYWYRQILGQKVEFLVSFYNNEISEKSEIFDDQFSVERPDGSNFTLKIRSTKLEDSAMYFCASSLDRGGTEAFFGQGTRLTVV.

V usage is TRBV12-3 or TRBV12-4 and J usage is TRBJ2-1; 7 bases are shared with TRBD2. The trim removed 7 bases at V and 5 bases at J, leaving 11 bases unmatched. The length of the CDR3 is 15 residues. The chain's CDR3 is CASMGGRDYDNEQFF. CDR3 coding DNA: TGTGCCAGCATGGGGGGAAGGGACTACGACAATGAGCAGTTCTTC.